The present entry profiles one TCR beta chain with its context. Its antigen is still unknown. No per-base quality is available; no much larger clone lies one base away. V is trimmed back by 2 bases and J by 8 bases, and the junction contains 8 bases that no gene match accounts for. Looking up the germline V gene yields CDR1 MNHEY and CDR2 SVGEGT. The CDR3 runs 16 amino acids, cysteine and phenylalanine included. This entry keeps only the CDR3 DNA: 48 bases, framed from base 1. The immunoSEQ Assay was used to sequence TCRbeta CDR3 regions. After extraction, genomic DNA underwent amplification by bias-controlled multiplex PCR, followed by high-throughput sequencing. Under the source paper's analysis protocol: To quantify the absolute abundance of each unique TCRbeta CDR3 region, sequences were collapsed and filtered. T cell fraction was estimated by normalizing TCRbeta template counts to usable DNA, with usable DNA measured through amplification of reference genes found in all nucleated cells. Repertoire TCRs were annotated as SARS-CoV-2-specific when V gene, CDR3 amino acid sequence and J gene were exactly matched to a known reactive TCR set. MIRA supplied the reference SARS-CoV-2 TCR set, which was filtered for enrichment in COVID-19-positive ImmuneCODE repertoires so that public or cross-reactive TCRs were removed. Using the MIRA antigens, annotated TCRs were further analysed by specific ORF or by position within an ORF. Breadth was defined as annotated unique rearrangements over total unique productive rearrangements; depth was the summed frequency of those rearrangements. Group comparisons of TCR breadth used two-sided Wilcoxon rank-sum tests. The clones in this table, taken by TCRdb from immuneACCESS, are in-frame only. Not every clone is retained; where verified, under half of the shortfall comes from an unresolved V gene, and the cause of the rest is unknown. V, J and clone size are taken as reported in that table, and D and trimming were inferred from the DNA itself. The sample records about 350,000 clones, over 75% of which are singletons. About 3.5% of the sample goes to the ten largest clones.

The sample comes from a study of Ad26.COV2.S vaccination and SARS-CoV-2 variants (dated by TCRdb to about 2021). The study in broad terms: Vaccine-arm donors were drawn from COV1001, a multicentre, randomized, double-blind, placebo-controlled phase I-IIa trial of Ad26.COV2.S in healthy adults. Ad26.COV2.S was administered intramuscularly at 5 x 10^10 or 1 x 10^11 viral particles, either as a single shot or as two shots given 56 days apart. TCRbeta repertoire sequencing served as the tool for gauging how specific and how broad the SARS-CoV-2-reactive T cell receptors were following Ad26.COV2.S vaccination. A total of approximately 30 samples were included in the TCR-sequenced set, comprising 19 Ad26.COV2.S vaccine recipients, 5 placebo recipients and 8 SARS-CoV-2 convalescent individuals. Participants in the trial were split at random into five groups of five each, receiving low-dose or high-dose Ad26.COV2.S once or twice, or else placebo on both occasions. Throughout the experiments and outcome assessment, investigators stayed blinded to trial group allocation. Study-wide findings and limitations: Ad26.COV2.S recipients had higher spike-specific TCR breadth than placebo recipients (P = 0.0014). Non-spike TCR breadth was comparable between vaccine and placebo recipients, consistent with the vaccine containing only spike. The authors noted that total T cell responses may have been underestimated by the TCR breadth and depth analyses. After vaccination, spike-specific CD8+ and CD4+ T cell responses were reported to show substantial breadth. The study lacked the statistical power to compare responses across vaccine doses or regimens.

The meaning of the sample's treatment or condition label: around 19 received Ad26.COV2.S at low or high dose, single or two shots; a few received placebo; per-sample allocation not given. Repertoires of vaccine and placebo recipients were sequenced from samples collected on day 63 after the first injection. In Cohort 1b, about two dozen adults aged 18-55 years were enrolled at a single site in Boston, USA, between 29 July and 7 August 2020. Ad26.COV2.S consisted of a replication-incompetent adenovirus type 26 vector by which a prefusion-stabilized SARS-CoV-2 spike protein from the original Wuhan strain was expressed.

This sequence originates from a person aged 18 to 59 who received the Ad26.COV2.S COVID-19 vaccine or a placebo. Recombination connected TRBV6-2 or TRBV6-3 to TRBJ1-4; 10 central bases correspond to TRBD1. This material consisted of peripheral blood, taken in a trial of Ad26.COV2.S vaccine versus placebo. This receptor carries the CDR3 CASSYVIDRGREKLFF. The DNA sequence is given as TGTGCCAGCAGTTACGTAATCGACAGGGGGCGAGAAAAACTGTTTTTT.